The 4 T cell receptor beta chains reported below all come from one sample, sequenced in a study of blood T cell repertoires in COVID-19. Method: immunoSEQ multiplex PCR; TCRdb's copy keeps in-frame clones and lacks some. This sample carries more than 150,000 clones, roughly 80% of them seen once, and the ten largest clones take 13%. Sequenced: peripheral blood. Receptors originate from a man aged 50 or older who had recovered from COVID-19.

V usage is TRBV7-2 and J usage is TRBJ2-5; 12 nucleotides line up with TRBD2. The junction had 6 bases not matched to a gene; V was cut back by 5 bases and J by 2 bases. This CDR3 region has 16 residues. The germline V gene encodes CDR1 SGHTA and CDR2 FQGNSA. The CDR3 sequence: CASSIGLAGGQETQYF. Here the CDR3 DNA reads TGTGCCAGCAGCATCGGTCTAGCGGGAGGGCAAGAGACCCAGTACTTC.

As for this clone: Other DNA variants within this sample encode the same CDR3. The V and J genes are TRBV28 and TRBJ1-6; no reliable D call. Germline CDR1 is MDHEN and CDR2 is SYDVKM. Deletions cut 0 bases from V and 6 bases from J, with 6 bases between. This CDR3 has 14 residues. The CDR3 region is CASSLWAGNSPLHF. The CDR3 DNA sequence: TGTGCCAGCAGTTTATGGGCGGGTAATTCACCCCTCCACTTT.

The rearrangement links TRBV5-1 to TRBJ2-3; D may be TRBD1 (7 bases). This CDR3 has 15 amino acids. Germline CDR1 and CDR2: SGHRS and YFSETQ. V lost 0 bases, J lost 5 bases, and 13 bases lay in between. CDR3 nucleotides: TGCGCCAGCAGCTTGGACAGGGGAGGATTAGATACGCAGTATTTT. It is translated as CASSLDRGGLDTQYF.

The V call is TRBV23-1, the J call TRBJ1-5; D is unclear. TRBV23-1 is filed as an ORF, its function uncertain. Trimming pared 6 bases from V and 11 bases from J, leaving 23 bases between. This CDR3 is built from 15 residues. The CDR3 protein is CASRPAGPLWAAQHF. Here the CDR3 DNA reads TGCGCCAGCAGGCCCGCTGGTCCCCTTTGGGCAGCCCAGCATTTT.